A single sample is the source of the 7 T cell receptor beta chains below, sequenced in a study of T cell responses to AZD1222 COVID-19 vaccine. Profiling relied on immunoSEQ multiplex PCR, and the TCRdb table lists in-frame clones only, not all of them. The sample has about 150,000 clones; 92% are singletons. The sample consisted of peripheral blood, taken on day 0 of AZD1222 vaccination. These receptors originate from an adult in good health.

This clone was counted a few times. V usage is TRBV30 and J usage is TRBJ2-1; no clear D. CDR1 GTSNPN and CDR2 SVGIG come from the germline V gene (reference sequence). V was clipped by 4 bases and J by 0 bases, with 7 bases between them. The CDR3 totals 13 residues. CDR3 in amino acids: CAWMLSSYNEQFF. The CDR3 DNA is TGTGCCTGGATGCTGAGCTCCTACAATGAGCAGTTCTTC.

The count of this clone is one. The chain is built from TRBV7-2 and TRBJ1-5, with a weak D call TRBD1 (6 bases). In germline, CDR1 is SGHTA, CDR2 FQGNSA. This CDR3 spans 16 amino acids. V was cut by 6 bases and J by 0 bases, with 15 bases left in between. This CDR3 is CASSFTGFSSNQPQHF. The CDR3 nucleotides read TGTGCCAGCAGTTTTACAGGGTTTTCTAGCAATCAGCCCCAGCATTTT.

The chain carries TRBV29-1 and TRBJ2-2; D call uncertain. The ends were cut back, 3 bases at V and 4 bases at J, with 9 bases in the middle. The germline V gene encodes CDR1 SQVTM and CDR2 ANQGSEA. The CDR3 has 13 amino acids. CDR3 loop: CSVDIGLTGELFF. As DNA, the CDR3 is TGCAGCGTTGACATCGGGCTCACCGGGGAGCTGTTTTTT.

The rearrangement uses TRBV20-1 and TRBJ2-1; D remains unclear. The V end was cut by 3 bases, the J end by 6 bases, with 3 bases between. The CDR3 is 10 residues long. Germline CDR1 reads DFQATT; CDR2 reads SNEGSKA (reference sequence). As DNA, the CDR3 is TGCAGTGCTAGGTTCAATGAGCAGTTCTTC. This gives the protein CSARFNEQFF.

The V and J genes are TRBV6-2 or TRBV6-3 and TRBJ2-1; no reliable D call. This CDR3 is 13 amino acids long. Looked up from germline, CDR1 is MNHEY and CDR2 is SVGEGT. Trimming left V 3 bases short and J 2 bases short, with 5 bases between. The CDR3 here is CASSYGAYNEQFF. Written as DNA, the CDR3 is TGTGCCAGCAGTTATGGGGCCTACAATGAGCAGTTCTTC.

The chain is built from TRBV5-1 and TRBJ1-2; no reliable D call. The CDR3 sequence is 13 residues long. Germline V gene lookup returns CDR1 SGHRS and CDR2 YFSETQ. Trimming took 0 bases from V and 5 from J, leaving 8 bases between them. In DNA, the CDR3 is TGCGCCAGCAGCTTGGGGGCCGGTTATGGCTACACCTTC. It codes for CASSLGAGYGYTF.

V usage is TRBV2 and J usage is TRBJ2-2; D is possibly TRBD2 (6 bases). V lost 4 bases, J lost 4 bases, and 13 bases lay in between. The CDR3 extends over 15 amino acids. CDR1 SNHLY and CDR2 FYNNEI come from the germline V gene. The CDR3 DNA reads TGTGCCAGCAGTGTTCGAGTGGGGGGCACCGGGGAGCTGTTTTTT. Amino acid sequence: CASSVRVGGTGELFF.